Sequencing of this TCR beta chain was carried out in a study of shared clonotypes between healthy human individuals. Study-wide points: Naive CD4 clonotypes were shared across a few donors at about 5%.

From germline, CDR1 is MNHEY and CDR2 SMNVEV (reference sequence). V shed 6 bases, J shed 0 bases, and the junction held 8 bases outside the gene matches. The CDR3 has 15 amino acids. Produced via immunoSEQ multiplex PCR; TCRdb's table is partial and in-frame only. Here the sample spans around 2.5 million clones, approximately 94% being singletons. Points on this clone: Antigen: not known.

This clonotype was sampled from a man younger than 30 in good health. Some clones in this sample may be carry-over from other donors' samples. The material sequenced was naive CD4+ T cells from PBMCs. The subset is: CD45RA+ positively selected. This chain connects TRBV27 to TRBJ2-7, with TRBD1 identical over 7 bases. The CDR3 DNA follows: TGTGCCAGCAGCGACCGGGACAGAAGCTCCTACGAGCAGTACTTC. Protein: CASSDRDRSSYEQYF.